One and the same sample provided the 3 T cell receptor beta chains below, sequenced in a study of cytomegalovirus exposure and HLA in healthy donors. Researchers ran the PCR with 60 Vbeta and 13 Jbeta primers. The table came from immunoSEQ multiplex PCR; TCRdb's copy has only in-frame clones and leaves some out. The top ten clones hold around 4.2% of a sample with roughly 300,000 clones, roughly 88% of them seen once. The sequenced sample was PBMCs. Receptors originate from a man aged 40-55 years in good health and CMV-seropositive.

The chain combines TRBV6-1 with TRBJ1-2; 12 bases are a match to TRBD1. V trimming: 4 bases; J trimming: 3 bases; junction bases outside the gene matches: 6. The CDR3 loop spans 16 amino acids. Germline assignment: CDR1 MNHNS and CDR2 SASEGT. The CDR3 DNA is TGTGCCAGCAGTGGCCGGGACAGGGGGCTGTACTATGGCTACACCTTC. Amino acids: CASSGRDRGLYYGYTF.

The chain links TRBV28 to TRBJ2-7, with a possible D match to TRBD2 (6 bases). V lost 5 bases and J 3 bases, leaving 11 bases between the germline ends. Germline V lookup: CDR1 MDHEN, CDR2 SYDVKM. The CDR3 runs to 13 residues. The CDR3, as DNA: TGTGCCAGCAGTACGGGGGACCGCTACGAGCAGTACTTC. This gives the protein CASSTGDRYEQYF.

This clone was seen a few times. V usage is TRBV11-2 and J usage is TRBJ2-3, with D perhaps matching TRBD1 (5 bases). With 4 bases removed from V and 6 bases from J, the gap between germline ends came to 17 bases. The germline gives CDR1 SGHAT, CDR2 FQNNGV. The length of the CDR3 is 15 residues. The CDR3 region has the DNA TGTGCCAGCAGCTCTCCAGCCTGGGCAGGGGATACGCAGTATTTT. Its protein product is CASSSPAWAGDTQYF.